The 17 T cell receptor beta chains in this list originate from one sample, sequenced in a study of T cell changes during pregnancy in multiple sclerosis. TCRdb keeps only in-frame clones here, not all; method: immunoSEQ multiplex PCR. The sample contains tens of thousands of clones, over 75% of which appear only once. Sequencing used peripheral blood, obtained in the third trimester of pregnancy. These receptors originate from a female donor with multiple sclerosis, enrolled in a pregnancy study.

The V and J genes are TRBV19 and TRBJ2-2; 12 positions match TRBD1. CDR1 and CDR2 from the germline V gene are LNHDA and SQIVND (reference sequence). The CDR3 totals 13 residues. V trimming: 11 bases; J trimming: 6 bases; junction bases outside the gene matches: 4. The DNA of the CDR3 is TGTGCCTCTAGGGACAGGGGGCCCGGGGAGCTGTTTTTT. As protein: CASRDRGPGELFF.

The rearrangement links TRBV25-1 to TRBJ2-7; 10 nucleotides line up with TRBD2. CDR1 is MGHDK, CDR2 SYGVNS, per germline. Trimming removed 6 bases from V and 0 bases from J; junction bases left unmatched: 5. The CDR3 totals 15 residues. This CDR3 is CASRGLAAYSYEQYF. The CDR3 region has the DNA TGTGCCAGCAGAGGACTAGCGGCCTACTCCTACGAGCAGTACTTC.

The chain combines TRBV19 with TRBJ1-2; no definite D call. Trimming pared 7 bases from V and 3 bases from J, leaving 18 bases between. The CDR3 loop spans 15 amino acids. The germline CDR1 and CDR2 sequences are LNHDA and SQIVND (reference sequence). CDR3 in amino acids: CASTRSRPEDYGYTF. The CDR3 nucleotides are TGTGCCAGTACCCGATCCCGACCGGAGGACTATGGCTACACCTTC.

This chain joins TRBV5-6 and TRBJ1-6; no reliable D call. The CDR3 totals 14 residues. V was clipped by 2 bases and J by 5 bases, with 8 bases between them. Germline V gene data show CDR1 as SGHDT and CDR2 as YYEEEE. The CDR3 here is CASSFPGNNSPLHF. The DNA for the CDR3 is TGTGCCAGCAGCTTTCCGGGAAATAATTCACCCCTCCACTTT.

CDR3 residues: CASTPTSGSTDTQYF. DNA for the CDR3: TGTGCCAGCACCCCGACTAGCGGGAGCACAGATACGCAGTATTTT. This sequence joins TRBV6-5 and TRBJ2-3, with 10 bases aligning to TRBD2. Trimming took 7 bases from V and 0 from J; bases not matched to a gene: 4. CDR3 size: 15 residues. Germline CDR1 and CDR2: MNHEY and SVGAGI.

This chain links TRBV5-1 with TRBJ1-2; possible D gene TRBD1, 5 bases. This CDR3 contains 15 residues. Germline CDR1 and CDR2: SGHRS and YFSETQ. V lost 4 bases and J lost 8, with 21 bases in between. The CDR3 region has the DNA TGCGCCAGCAGCCCCTTAGGGGAGGCTCGGGACGGCTACACCTTC. Its translation: CASSPLGEARDGYTF.

J is TRBJ2-5 and V is TRBV9, with 9 bases lining up with TRBD2. After removal of 0 bases from V and 5 bases from J, the junction contained 8 bases not matched to a gene. Looked up from germline, CDR1 is SGDLS and CDR2 is YYNGEE. CDR3 length: 16 residues. CDR3 amino acids: CASSVGERGAEETQYF. CDR3 nucleotide sequence: TGTGCCAGCAGCGTAGGGGAGCGGGGGGCGGAGGAGACCCAGTACTTC.

J is TRBJ2-7 and V is TRBV14; 8 positions match TRBD2. This CDR3 contains 13 residues. Looked up from germline, CDR1 is SGHDN and CDR2 is FVKESK. Losses at the gene ends were 5 bases for V and 7 bases for J; bases not matched to a gene: 7. The CDR3 region has the DNA TGTGCCAGCAGCAATCCGGGAGGGCGGGAGCAGTACTTC. Translating gives CASSNPGGREQYF.

This clone came up once. This chain links TRBV6-5 with TRBJ2-1; TRBD2 matches 9 bases. Germline V lookup: CDR1 MNHEY, CDR2 SVGAGI. Trimming took 8 bases from V and 4 from J; bases not matched to a gene: 9. There are 15 residues in the CDR3. The DNA for the CDR3 is TGTGCCAGCTGCCCAAGACTAGCGGAGTACAATGAGCAGTTCTTC. It translates to CASCPRLAEYNEQFF.

The chain recombines TRBV7-2 with TRBJ1-3; D ambiguous. The germline CDR1 and CDR2 sequences are SGHTA and FQGNSA. The CDR3 runs to 17 residues. V was pared by 5 bases and J by 0 bases, with 17 bases between. The CDR3 DNA reads as TGTGCCAGCAGCCGAGAGCGGGGTGCGGGCTCTGGAAACACCATATATTTT. Translation gives CASSRERGAGSGNTIYF.

The rearrangement joins TRBV30 to TRBJ1-2; no reliable D call. V was trimmed by 0 bases and J by 4 bases, leaving 6 bases between them. Germline V gene data show CDR1 as GTSNPN and CDR2 as SVGIG (reference sequence). This CDR3 contains 12 residues. CDR3 bases: TGTGCCTGGAGTGTCCGCGGCTATGGCTACACCTTC. This gives the protein CAWSVRGYGYTF.

This clone has a handful of counts. The chain couples TRBV2 to TRBJ1-2; 7 bases align to TRBD1. V was pared by 10 bases and J by 3 bases, with 5 bases of the junction left unmatched. CDR1 is SNHLY and CDR2 is FYNNEI in the germline V gene. This CDR3 region has 12 residues. CDR3 residues: CAIYDRDYGYTF. CDR3 nucleotide sequence: TGTGCCATATACGACAGGGACTATGGCTACACCTTC.

The rearrangement links TRBV28 to TRBJ2-4, with 11 bases identical to TRBD1. V was pared by 6 bases and J by 0 bases, with 13 bases of the junction left unmatched. The CDR3 is 19 residues long. The germline CDR1 and CDR2 sequences are MDHEN and SYDVKM. This chain's CDR3 is CASSRPPDRGRAAKNIQYF. As DNA, the CDR3 is TGTGCCAGCAGCCGACCCCCGGACAGGGGGCGAGCAGCCAAAAACATTCAGTACTTC.

V gene TRBV6-5 combines with J gene TRBJ1-4; D is possibly TRBD1 (6 bases). CDR1 and CDR2 from the germline V gene are MNHEY and SVGAGI. This CDR3 is 13 amino acids long. The germline V and J ends were trimmed by 6 bases and 4 bases, with 9 bases remaining between them. This CDR3 reads CASSRTVNEKLFF. CDR3 sequence (DNA): TGTGCCAGCAGCAGGACAGTTAATGAAAAACTGTTTTTT.

The chain joins TRBV5-1 to TRBJ1-1, with D uncertain. Germline V gives CDR1 SGHRS, CDR2 YFSETQ. CDR3 length: 13 residues. The V end lost 3 bases, the J end lost 8 bases, and 14 bases lay between the germline ends. The CDR3 nucleotides are TGCGCCAGCAGCTCCGACTCGTCCGGGGAAGCTTTCTTT. Protein: CASSSDSSGEAFF.

V gene TRBV30 combines with J gene TRBJ2-5; 8 bases are shared with TRBD1. The J segment lost 5 bases and the V segment lost 3 bases, leaving 5 bases of the junction unmatched. The CDR3 contains 13 residues. The germline CDR1 and CDR2 sequences are GTSNPN and SVGIG (reference sequence). CDR3 loop: CAWSVQGDETQYF. The CDR3 nucleotides read TGTGCCTGGAGCGTACAGGGGGACGAGACCCAGTACTTC.

The J gene is TRBJ2-1, the V gene TRBV27; TRBD2 agrees at 10 bases. The V gene end was trimmed by 5 bases and the J gene end by 11 bases; junction bases not matched to a gene: 6. This CDR3 is 13 amino acids long. The germline V gene has CDR1 MNHEY and CDR2 SMNVEV (reference sequence). CDR3 residues: CASSPGLADQQFF. The CDR3 region has the DNA TGTGCCAGCAGTCCCGGACTAGCGGACCAGCAGTTCTTC.